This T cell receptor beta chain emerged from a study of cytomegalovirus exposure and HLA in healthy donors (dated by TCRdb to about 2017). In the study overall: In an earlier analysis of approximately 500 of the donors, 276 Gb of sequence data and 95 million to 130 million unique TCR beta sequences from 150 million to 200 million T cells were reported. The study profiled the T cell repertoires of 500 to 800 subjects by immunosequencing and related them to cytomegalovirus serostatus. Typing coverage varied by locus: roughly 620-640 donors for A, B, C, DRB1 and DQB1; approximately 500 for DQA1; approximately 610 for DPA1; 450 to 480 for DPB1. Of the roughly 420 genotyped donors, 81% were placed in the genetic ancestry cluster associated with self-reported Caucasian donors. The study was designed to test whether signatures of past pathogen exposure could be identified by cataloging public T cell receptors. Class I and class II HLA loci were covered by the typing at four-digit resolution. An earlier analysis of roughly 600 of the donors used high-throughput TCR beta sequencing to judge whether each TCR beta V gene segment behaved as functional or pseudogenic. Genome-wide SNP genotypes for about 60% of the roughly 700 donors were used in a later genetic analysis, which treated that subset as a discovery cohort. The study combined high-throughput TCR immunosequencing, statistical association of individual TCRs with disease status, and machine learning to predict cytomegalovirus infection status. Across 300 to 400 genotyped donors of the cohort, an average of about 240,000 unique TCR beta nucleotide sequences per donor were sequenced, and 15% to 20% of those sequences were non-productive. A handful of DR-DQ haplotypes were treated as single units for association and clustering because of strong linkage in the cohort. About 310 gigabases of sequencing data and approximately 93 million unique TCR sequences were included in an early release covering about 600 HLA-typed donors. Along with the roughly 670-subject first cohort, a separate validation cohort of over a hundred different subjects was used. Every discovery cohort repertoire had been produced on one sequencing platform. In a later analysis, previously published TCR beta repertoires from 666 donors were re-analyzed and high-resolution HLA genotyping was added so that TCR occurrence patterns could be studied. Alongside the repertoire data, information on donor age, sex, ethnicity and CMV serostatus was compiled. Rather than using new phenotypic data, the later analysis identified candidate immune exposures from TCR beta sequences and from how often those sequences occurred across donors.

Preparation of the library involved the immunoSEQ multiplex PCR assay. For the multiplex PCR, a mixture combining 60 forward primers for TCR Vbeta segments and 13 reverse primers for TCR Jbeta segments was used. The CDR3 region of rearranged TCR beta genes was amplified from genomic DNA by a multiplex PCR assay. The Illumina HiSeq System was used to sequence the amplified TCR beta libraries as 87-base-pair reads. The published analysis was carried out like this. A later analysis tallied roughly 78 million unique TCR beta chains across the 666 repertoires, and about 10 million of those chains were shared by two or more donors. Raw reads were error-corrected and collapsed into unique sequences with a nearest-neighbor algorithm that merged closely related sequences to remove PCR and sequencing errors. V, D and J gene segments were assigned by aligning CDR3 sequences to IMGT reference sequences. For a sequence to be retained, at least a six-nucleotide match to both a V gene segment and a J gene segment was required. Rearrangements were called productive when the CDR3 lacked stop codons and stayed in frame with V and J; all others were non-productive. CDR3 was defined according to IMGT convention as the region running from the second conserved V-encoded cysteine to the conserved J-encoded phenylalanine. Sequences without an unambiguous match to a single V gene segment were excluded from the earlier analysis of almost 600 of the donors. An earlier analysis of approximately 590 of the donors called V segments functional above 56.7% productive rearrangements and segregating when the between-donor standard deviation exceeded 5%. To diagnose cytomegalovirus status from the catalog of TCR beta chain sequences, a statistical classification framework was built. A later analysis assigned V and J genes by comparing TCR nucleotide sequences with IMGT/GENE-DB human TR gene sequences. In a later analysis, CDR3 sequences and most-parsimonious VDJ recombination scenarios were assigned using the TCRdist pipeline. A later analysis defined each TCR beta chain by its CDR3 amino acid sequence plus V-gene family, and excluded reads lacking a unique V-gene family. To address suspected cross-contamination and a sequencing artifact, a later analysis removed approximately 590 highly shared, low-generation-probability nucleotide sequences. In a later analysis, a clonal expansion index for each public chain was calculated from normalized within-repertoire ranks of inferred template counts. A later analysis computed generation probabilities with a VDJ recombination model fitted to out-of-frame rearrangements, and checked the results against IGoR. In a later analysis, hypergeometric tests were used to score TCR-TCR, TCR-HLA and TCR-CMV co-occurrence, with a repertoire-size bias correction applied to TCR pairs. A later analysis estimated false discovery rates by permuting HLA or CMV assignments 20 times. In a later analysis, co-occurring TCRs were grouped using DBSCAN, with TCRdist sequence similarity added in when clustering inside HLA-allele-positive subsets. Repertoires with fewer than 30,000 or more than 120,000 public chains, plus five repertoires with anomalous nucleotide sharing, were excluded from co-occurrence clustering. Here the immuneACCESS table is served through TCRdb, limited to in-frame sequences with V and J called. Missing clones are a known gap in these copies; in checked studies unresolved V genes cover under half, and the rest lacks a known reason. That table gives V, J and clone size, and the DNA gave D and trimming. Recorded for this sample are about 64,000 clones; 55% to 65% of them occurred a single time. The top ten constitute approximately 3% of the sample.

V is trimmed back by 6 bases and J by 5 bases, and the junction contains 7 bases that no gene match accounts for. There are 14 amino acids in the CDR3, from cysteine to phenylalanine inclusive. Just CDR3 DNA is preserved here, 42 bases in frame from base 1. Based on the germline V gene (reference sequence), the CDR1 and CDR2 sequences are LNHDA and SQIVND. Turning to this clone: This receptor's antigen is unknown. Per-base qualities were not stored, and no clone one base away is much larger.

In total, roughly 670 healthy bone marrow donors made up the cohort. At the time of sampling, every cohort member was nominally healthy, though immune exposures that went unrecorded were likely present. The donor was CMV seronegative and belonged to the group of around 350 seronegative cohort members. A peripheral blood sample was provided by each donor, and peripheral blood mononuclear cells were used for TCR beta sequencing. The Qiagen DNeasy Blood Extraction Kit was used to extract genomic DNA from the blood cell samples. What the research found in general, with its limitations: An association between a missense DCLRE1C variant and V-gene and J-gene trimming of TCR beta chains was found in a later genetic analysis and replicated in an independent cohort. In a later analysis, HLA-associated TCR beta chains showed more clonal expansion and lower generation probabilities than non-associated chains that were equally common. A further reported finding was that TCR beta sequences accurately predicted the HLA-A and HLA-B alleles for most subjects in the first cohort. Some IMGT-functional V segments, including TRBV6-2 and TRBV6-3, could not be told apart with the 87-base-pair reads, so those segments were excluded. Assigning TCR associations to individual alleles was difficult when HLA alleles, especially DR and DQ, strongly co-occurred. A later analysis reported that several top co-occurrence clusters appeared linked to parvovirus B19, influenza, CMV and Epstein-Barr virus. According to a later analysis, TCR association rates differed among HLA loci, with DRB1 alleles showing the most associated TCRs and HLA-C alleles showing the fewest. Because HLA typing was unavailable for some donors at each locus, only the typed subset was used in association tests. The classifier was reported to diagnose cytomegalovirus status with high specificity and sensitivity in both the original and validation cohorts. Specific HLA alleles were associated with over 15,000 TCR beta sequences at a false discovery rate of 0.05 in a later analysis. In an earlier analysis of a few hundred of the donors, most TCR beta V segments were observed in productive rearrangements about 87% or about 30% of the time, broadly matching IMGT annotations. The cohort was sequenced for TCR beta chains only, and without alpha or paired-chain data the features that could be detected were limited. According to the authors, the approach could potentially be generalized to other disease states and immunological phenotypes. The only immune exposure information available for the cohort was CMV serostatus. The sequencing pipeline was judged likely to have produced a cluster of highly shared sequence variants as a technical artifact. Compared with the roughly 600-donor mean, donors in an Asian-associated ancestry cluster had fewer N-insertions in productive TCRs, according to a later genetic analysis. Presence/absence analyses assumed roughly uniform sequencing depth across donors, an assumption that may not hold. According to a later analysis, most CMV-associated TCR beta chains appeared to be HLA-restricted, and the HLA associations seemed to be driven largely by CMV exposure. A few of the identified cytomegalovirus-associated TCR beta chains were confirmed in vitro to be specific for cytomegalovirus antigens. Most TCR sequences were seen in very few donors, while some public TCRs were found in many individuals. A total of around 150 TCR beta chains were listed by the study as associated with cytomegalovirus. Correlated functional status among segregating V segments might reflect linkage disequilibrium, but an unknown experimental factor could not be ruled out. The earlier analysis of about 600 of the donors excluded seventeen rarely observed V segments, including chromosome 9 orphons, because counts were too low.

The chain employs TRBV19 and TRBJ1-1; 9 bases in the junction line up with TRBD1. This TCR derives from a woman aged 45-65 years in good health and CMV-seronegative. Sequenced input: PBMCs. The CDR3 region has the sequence CASSRQGGWTEAFF. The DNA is TGTGCCAGTAGCAGACAGGGGGGATGGACTGAAGCTTTCTTT.